This T cell receptor (beta chain) was obtained from a study of shared clonotypes between healthy human individuals. In regard to this clone: Its antigen remains unidentified.

This was a deep-level run. Clones were sequenced by immunoSEQ multiplex PCR, and TCRdb holds only the in-frame ones, with some missing. This table has 950,000 to 1,100,000 clones, 75% to 80% appearing once. Study-wide points: An effect of sequencing depth on clonotype sharing among donors was expected.

Each donor was a Caucasian adult residing in Nashville, Tennessee. The V and J ends lost 3 bases and 2 bases respectively, with 9 bases between them. Germline CDR1 is SGHNT and CDR2 is YENEEA. CDR3 size: 14 residues. The chain recombines TRBV11-3 with TRBJ2-3; a possible D gene is TRBD1 (6 bases). The source of this sequence is a man younger than 35 in good health. Some clones in this sample may be carry-over from other donors' samples. Sequencing used memory CD4+ T cells from PBMCs. The subset was: CD45RA-negative fraction. The CDR3 loop reads CASSFGTFTDTQYF. The CDR3 DNA reads as TGTGCCAGCAGCTTCGGGACATTCACAGATACGCAGTATTTT.